This T cell receptor (beta chain) originates from a study of T-cell memory formation after mild COVID-19. The overall study: The study found TCR clusters largely donor specific. General study results and limits: Mainly CM and EM harbored the contracting CD4+ clones; mainly EMRA harbored the CD8+ ones. Whereas later expanders leaned CD4+, clones contracting day 15 to 85 showed a balanced CD4/CD8 makeup.

This clonotype was observed a few times. Its antigen is unknown. After 5'RACE with constant-segment primers, TCR alpha and TCR beta cDNA libraries carrying sample barcodes and UMIs were obtained. TCRdb reprocessed the 5' RACE reads via MiXCR and lists one record per CDR3 protein. The data show fewer than 500,000 distinct CDR3 sequences, around 25% seen once. The receptor comes from an adult woman who had mild COVID-19 (a few samples of this study predate the infection). Cell type and time point are not known. Sequenced: PBMCs or a T cell subset sorted from them (not recorded which).

DNA of the CDR3: TGTGCCAGCTCGCTGGGACAGATAAATAACTATGGCTACACCTTC. Translating it yields CASSLGQINNYGYTF. The J gene is TRBJ1-2, the V gene TRBV18, with TRBD1 matching 7 bases. The CDR3 is 15 amino acids. J was trimmed by 1 base and V by 6 bases; bases with no gene match: 8. Per the germline V gene, CDR1 is KGHSH and CDR2 is LQKENI.